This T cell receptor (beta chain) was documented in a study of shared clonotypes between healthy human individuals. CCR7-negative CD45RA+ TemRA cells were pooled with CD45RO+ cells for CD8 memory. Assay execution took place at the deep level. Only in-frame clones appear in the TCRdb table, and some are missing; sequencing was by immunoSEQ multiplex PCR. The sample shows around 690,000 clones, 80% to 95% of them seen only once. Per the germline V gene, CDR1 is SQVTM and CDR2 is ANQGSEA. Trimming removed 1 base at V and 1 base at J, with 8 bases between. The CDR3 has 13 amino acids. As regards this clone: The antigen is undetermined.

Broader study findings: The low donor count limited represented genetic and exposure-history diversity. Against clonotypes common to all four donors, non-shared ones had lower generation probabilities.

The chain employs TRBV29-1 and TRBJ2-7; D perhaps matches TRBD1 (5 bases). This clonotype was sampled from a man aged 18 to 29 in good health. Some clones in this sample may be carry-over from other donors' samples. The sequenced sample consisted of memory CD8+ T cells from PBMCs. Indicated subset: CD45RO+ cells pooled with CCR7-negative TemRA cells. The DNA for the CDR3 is TGCAGCGTTGAAGGACAGAATTCCTACGAGCAGTACTTC. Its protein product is CSVEGQNSYEQYF.